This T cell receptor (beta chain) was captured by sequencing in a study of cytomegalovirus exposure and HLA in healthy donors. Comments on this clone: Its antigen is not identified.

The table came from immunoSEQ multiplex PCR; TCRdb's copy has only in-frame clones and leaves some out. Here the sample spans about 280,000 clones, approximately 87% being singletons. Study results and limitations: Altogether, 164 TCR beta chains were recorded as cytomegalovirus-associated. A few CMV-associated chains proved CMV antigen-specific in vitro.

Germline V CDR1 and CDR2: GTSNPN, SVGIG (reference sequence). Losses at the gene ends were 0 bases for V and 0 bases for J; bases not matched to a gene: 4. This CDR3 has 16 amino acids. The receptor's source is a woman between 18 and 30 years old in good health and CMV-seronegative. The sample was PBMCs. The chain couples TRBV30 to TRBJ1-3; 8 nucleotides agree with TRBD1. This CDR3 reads CAWSVRTGLSGNTIYF. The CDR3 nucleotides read TGTGCCTGGAGTGTTCGGACAGGGCTCTCTGGAAACACCATATATTTT.